One and the same sample provided the 24 T cell receptor beta chains below, sequenced in a study of blood T cell repertoires in COVID-19. Assay: immunoSEQ multiplex PCR; the TCRdb copy retains only in-frame clones and omits some. The repertoire includes 140,000 to 150,000 clones, over 80% of them detected once, and 8% to 11% sits in the top ten. Sequenced sample: peripheral blood. The source of these receptors is a man in his fifties or sixties with active or convalescent COVID-19.

J is TRBJ2-5 and V is TRBV7-2, with no clear D. This CDR3 has 14 residues. V lost 1 base and J lost 5, with 11 bases in between. Germline V lookup: CDR1 SGHTA, CDR2 FQGNSA. CDR3 nucleotide sequence: TGTGCCAGCAGCTTAGGAGGCTTTAGCGAGACCCAGTACTTC. The encoded protein is CASSLGGFSETQYF.

The V call is TRBV6-1, the J call TRBJ1-5; TRBD1 agrees at 8 bases. Germline V gene lookup returns CDR1 MNHNS and CDR2 SASEGT. CDR3 length: 16 residues. V shed 2 bases and J 4 bases; nucleotides not matched to a gene: 7. CDR3 region: CASSESRGQRNQPQHF. In nucleotides, the CDR3 is TGTGCCAGCAGTGAAAGCAGGGGGCAAAGGAATCAGCCCCAGCATTTT.

The rearrangement joins TRBV21-1 to TRBJ2-7; no check of the table's D call, TRBD2, against the DNA was made. TRBV21-1 is classified as a pseudogene. CDR3 length equals 21 residues. This chain's CDR3 is CASSMIDSPPAQREGTYEQYF. The CDR3 coding sequence is TGTGCCAGCAGCATGATCGACTCGCCCCCGGCTCAGCGGGAGGGCACCTACGAGCAGTACTTC.

This sequence joins TRBV28 and TRBJ2-4; 14 bases map to TRBD2. The V and J ends lost 8 bases and 7 bases, in that order; junction bases with no gene match: 10. Germline V gene lookup returns CDR1 MDHEN and CDR2 SYDVKM. The CDR3 spans 16 residues. CDR3 loop: CASSTTSGRARNIQYF. The CDR3 nucleotides read TGTGCCAGCTCAACGACTAGCGGGAGGGCCCGGAACATTCAGTACTTC.

The rearrangement joins TRBV19 to TRBJ1-3, with D possibly matching TRBD1 (5 bases). This CDR3 contains 16 residues. V shed 5 bases and J shed 0 bases, with 14 bases lying between them. Germline V gene sequence: CDR1 LNHDA, CDR2 SQIVND (reference sequence). The DNA for the CDR3 is TGTGCCAGTAGTCAACAGACAGCCATCTCTGGAAACACCATATATTTT. Translation: CASSQQTAISGNTIYF.

The CDR3 region has the DNA TGTGCCAGCAGTCCTGTCTCTGGAAACACCATATATTTT. Amino acid sequence: CASSPVSGNTIYF. The rearrangement links TRBV25-1 to TRBJ1-3; no clear D. The CDR3 has 13 residues. CDR1 and CDR2 (germline): MGHDK, SYGVNS. Trimming shortened V by 5 bases and J by 0 bases, and 5 bases separated the two germline ends.

J is TRBJ2-7 and V is TRBV6-5, with TRBD2 as a possible D gene (6 bases). The length of the CDR3 is 13 residues. Germline CDR1 is MNHEY and CDR2 is SVGAGI. Between the trimmed V and J ends, which lost 6 bases and 7 bases, there was a span of 16 bases. The CDR3 is CASRFPGAGEQYF. In DNA, the CDR3 is TGTGCCAGCAGGTTCCCGGGCGCGGGGGAGCAGTACTTC.

The V call is TRBV30, the J call TRBJ1-1; no reliable D call. The CDR3 is 11 amino acids. The germline CDR1 and CDR2 sequences are GTSNPN and SVGIG (reference sequence). Deletions cut 2 bases from V and 10 bases from J, with 11 bases between. This CDR3 is CAWSRQVGAFF. The CDR3 DNA is TGTGCCTGGAGTAGGCAGGTAGGAGCTTTCTTT.

The chain combines TRBV12-3 or TRBV12-4 with TRBJ2-7, with a tentative D call TRBD2 (6 bases). The CDR3 extends over 12 amino acids. Trimming took 8 bases from V and 2 from J, leaving 10 bases between them. The CDR3 DNA is TGTGCCAGCGGGGCGGGGACCTACGAGCAGTACTTC. Encoded protein: CASGAGTYEQYF.

This rearrangement joins TRBV28 to TRBJ2-7, with 8 positions matching TRBD2. With V trimmed by 8 bases and J by 2 bases, 8 bases remained unmatched. Germline-derived CDR1 and CDR2 are MDHEN and SYDVKM. The CDR3 is made up of 14 amino acids. The CDR3 DNA sequence: TGTGCCAGCTGCCCCCCGGGACTAGCCTACGAGCAGTACTTC. As protein: CASCPPGLAYEQYF.

V is TRBV6-2 or TRBV6-3 and J is TRBJ2-7; 8 nucleotides line up with TRBD2. CDR3 length equals 14 residues. Losses at the gene ends were 5 bases for V and 6 bases for J; bases not matched to a gene: 9. Germline V gene sequence: CDR1 MNHEY, CDR2 SVGEGT. The CDR3 region has the DNA TGTGCCAGCAGTCGGCCCGGGACTAGTGTCGAGCAGTACTTC. Its translation is CASSRPGTSVEQYF.

In the case of this clone: The junction differs from germline at one of its ends, possibly a read error. The rearrangement joins TRBV6-2 or TRBV6-3 to TRBJ1-2; TRBD1 matches 7 bases. The CDR3 spans 12 residues. In germline, CDR1 is MNHEY, CDR2 SVGEGT. CDR3 sequence reads: CAGSTGVYGYTF. DNA for the CDR3: TGTGCCGGCAGTACAGGGGTATATGGCTACACCTTC.

The rearrangement links TRBV5-1 to TRBJ1-3, with 8 positions matching TRBD1. The CDR3 extends over 16 amino acids. The V segment lost 4 bases and the J segment 0 bases; nucleotides outside the gene matches: 6. Germline V gene lookup returns CDR1 SGHRS and CDR2 YFSETQ. The CDR3 region is CASSPGQESSGNTIYF. CDR3 nucleotides: TGCGCCAGCAGCCCGGGACAGGAGAGCTCTGGAAACACCATATATTTT.

The rearrangement uses TRBV6-5 and TRBJ1-1, with D possibly TRBD1 on 5 matching bases. Germline values: CDR1 MNHEY, CDR2 SVGAGI. This CDR3 comprises 13 residues. V shed 6 bases and J shed 4 bases, with 12 bases lying between them. CDR3 nucleotide sequence: TGTGCCAGCAGACCCGCCGGGGGCACTGAAGCTTTCTTT. Amino acids: CASRPAGGTEAFF.

In DNA, the CDR3 is TGTGCCAGCAGCTCCAGGGGACAGGGCAACTCTGGAAACACCATATATTTT. Amino acids: CASSSRGQGNSGNTIYF. The chain carries TRBV21-1 and TRBJ1-3; the listed D gene, TRBD1, was not tested against the DNA. TRBV21-1 is described as a pseudogene. CDR3 length equals 17 residues.

This rearrangement joins TRBV6-4 to TRBJ2-2; a weak D match, TRBD2 (5 bases). V lost 2 bases and J lost 8, with 12 bases in between. The germline V gene has CDR1 MRHNA and CDR2 SNTAGT. This CDR3 has 14 residues. The DNA for the CDR3 is TGTGCCAGCAGTGACAAGGGAGCCGGAGGGGAGCTGTTTTTT. Encoded protein: CASSDKGAGGELFF.

The chain carries TRBV12-3 or TRBV12-4 and TRBJ1-5; a possible D gene is TRBD1 (5 bases). This CDR3 has 13 amino acids. V was trimmed by 6 bases and J by 3 bases, leaving 9 bases between them. This CDR3 reads CASSQGANQPQHF. The CDR3, as DNA: TGTGCCAGCAGCCAAGGGGCCAATCAGCCCCAGCATTTT.

The chain is built from TRBV5-8 and TRBJ1-5; TRBD1 aligns across 8 bases. V gave up 4 bases and J gave up 0 bases; unmatched junction bases: 3. This CDR3 is 15 amino acids long. Germline loops: CDR1 SGHTS, CDR2 YDEGEE. CDR3 residues: CASSPGQVSNQPQHF. The CDR3, as DNA: TGTGCCAGCAGCCCGGGACAGGTTAGCAATCAGCCCCAGCATTTT.

The chain combines TRBV5-1 with TRBJ2-7, with D possibly TRBD2 on 6 matching bases. CDR1 and CDR2 (germline): SGHRS, YFSETQ. The ends were cut back, 5 bases at V and 0 bases at J, with 12 bases in the middle. The CDR3 covers 14 residues. CDR3 in DNA: TGCGCCAGCAGTTTCCGGGAGCCCTCCTACGAGCAGTACTTC. Protein: CASSFREPSYEQYF.

This rearrangement joins TRBV18 to TRBJ1-5; 8 positions agree with TRBD1. Germline V gives CDR1 KGHSH, CDR2 LQKENI. The CDR3 runs 16 residues. Trimming took 4 bases from V and 0 from J; bases not matched to a gene: 5. In DNA form, the CDR3 reads TGTGCCAGCTCACAGCTAGGACAGGGTAGCAATCAGCCCCAGCATTTT. It encodes CASSQLGQGSNQPQHF.

V and J are TRBV7-9 and TRBJ1-4; tentative D call: TRBD1 (5 bases). The CDR3 loop spans 14 amino acids. Between the trimmed V and J ends, which lost 0 bases and 7 bases, there was a span of 9 bases. The V gene's germline CDR1 is SEHNR and CDR2 FQNEAQ (reference sequence). The CDR3 bases are TGTGCCAGCAGCTTAGCTTCGGGGGGTGAAAAACTGTTTTTT. Protein product: CASSLASGGEKLFF.

This clone was picked up one time. The chain is built from TRBV6-5 and TRBJ1-6, with 7 bases aligning to TRBD1. V lost 7 bases and J lost 7; bases outside the gene matches: 10. The CDR3 contains 15 residues. Germline-derived CDR1 and CDR2 are MNHEY and SVGAGI. The CDR3 region is CASTWTGGGNSPLHF. CDR3 nucleotide sequence: TGTGCCAGCACCTGGACAGGAGGAGGAAATTCACCCCTCCACTTT.

The chain is built from TRBV28 and TRBJ1-6, with 9 bases matching TRBD1. V was clipped by 7 bases and J by 7 bases; unmatched bases: 23. This CDR3 comprises 20 residues. Germline lookup yields CDR1 MDHEN and CDR2 SYDVKM. The CDR3 coding sequence is TGTGCCAGCAATCTACAAGCGGGACAGGGAGGATGGTACGGCAATTCACCCCTCCACTTT. It yields the protein CASNLQAGQGGWYGNSPLHF.

This chain connects TRBV7-9 to TRBJ1-2, with 7 nucleotides matching TRBD1. Per the germline V gene, CDR1 is SEHNR and CDR2 is FQNEAQ (reference sequence). The CDR3 spans 14 residues. Germline trimming cut 7 bases from V and 0 bases from J; bases unmatched to any gene: 5. The CDR3 sequence: CASTPQGPNYGYTF. DNA for the CDR3: TGTGCCAGCACCCCACAGGGGCCTAACTATGGCTACACCTTC.